This TCR beta chain was retrieved from a study of T cell responses to AZD1222 COVID-19 vaccine. Broader study findings: There were mostly white British donors and more females than males, and clonal diversity was possibly underestimated. Spike regions recognized by vaccine-associated CD4 TCRs spanned the protein, led by 160-218 and 743-854. Once two AZD1222 doses were given, Spike-specific TCR breadth and depth went up.

This clone was detected once. Its antigen is undetermined. Trimming took 1 base from V and 10 from J, leaving 14 bases between them. The CDR3 runs to 15 residues. Germline V gene sequence: CDR1 MDHEN, CDR2 SYDVKM. Sequencing used immunoSEQ multiplex PCR; TCRdb keeps in-frame clones, though not all of them. The table includes around 120,000 clones, around nine tenths detected once. The rearrangement joins TRBV28 to TRBJ1-6, with D possibly being TRBD1 (6 bases). The TCR sequence derives from an adult in good health. The sequenced sample was peripheral blood, obtained on day 0 of AZD1222 vaccination. The CDR3, as DNA: TGTGCCAGCAGTTTATTGGCAGGGGCTGGGTCACCCCTCCACTTT. Residues: CASSLLAGAGSPLHF.